A selection of T cell receptor beta chains follows, all from one sample in a study of blood T cell repertoires in COVID-19. The data were produced by immunoSEQ multiplex PCR, yet TCRdb's version contains in-frame clones alone and is incomplete. The sample includes about 130,000 clones, 70% to 85% seen only once; the top ten take 12%. The sample taken for sequencing was peripheral blood. The origin of the receptors is a woman aged 60-75 years with acute or convalescent COVID-19. Both conserved end residues are part of each CDR3. Each record gives: D gene, clone size, J gene, V gene, CDR3 protein, CDR3 DNA. A D gene is named only where the DNA matches it firmly. A clone size is listed for some rows: how often the clone was seen (once, few, many), or a class if it is expanded.

D: TRBD2; size: -; J: TRBJ2-2; V: TRBV3-1/TRBV3-2; CDR3: CASSPKRSGGAGELFF; DNA: TGTGCCAGCAGCCCGAAACGAAGCGGGGGGGCCGGGGAGCTGTTTTTT
D: TRBD2; size: -; J: TRBJ2-3; V: TRBV5-4; CDR3: CASSLGGGVADTQYF; DNA: TGTGCCAGCAGCTTAGGCGGGGGAGTAGCAGATACGCAGTATTTT
D: -; size: -; J: TRBJ1-1; V: TRBV2; CDR3: CASTIGETTEAFF; DNA: TGTGCCAGCACTATCGGGGAGACCACTGAAGCTTTCTTT
D: TRBD1; size: -; J: TRBJ1-5; V: TRBV6-1; CDR3: CASKGTGVGQPQHF; DNA: TGTGCCAGCAAAGGGACAGGGGTTGGGCAGCCCCAGCATTTT
D: TRBD1; size: -; J: TRBJ1-2; V: TRBV7-9; CDR3: CASSLIGPPTGGGYTF; DNA: TGTGCCAGCAGCTTAATTGGACCGCCGACAGGGGGTGGCTACACCTTC
D: TRBD1; size: few; J: TRBJ1-2; V: TRBV7-9; CDR3: CASSAQGQENGYTF; DNA: TGTGCCAGCAGCGCCCAGGGACAGGAAAATGGCTACACCTTC
D: TRBD2; size: once; J: TRBJ2-5; V: TRBV7-7; CDR3: CASSRSGVIQETQYF; DNA: TGTGCCAGCAGCCGTAGCGGGGTGATCCAAGAGACCCAGTACTTC
D: -; size: -; J: TRBJ1-1; V: TRBV27; CDR3: CASRYGNTEAFF; DNA: TGTGCCAGCAGGTACGGTAACACTGAAGCTTTCTTT
D: TRBD1; size: -; J: TRBJ1-1; V: TRBV19; CDR3: CASSTGQGREAFF; DNA: TGTGCCAGTAGTACGGGACAGGGGAGGGAAGCTTTCTTT
D: -; size: few; J: TRBJ2-2; V: TRBV4-1; CDR3: CASSSRKEERRGGGELFF; DNA: TGCGCCAGCAGCTCCCGCAAAGAGGAGAGACGGGGAGGCGGGGAGCTGTTTTTT
D: -; size: -; J: TRBJ1-4; V: TRBV19; CDR3: CASSRGATNEKLFF; DNA: TGTGCCAGTAGTCGCGGGGCAACTAATGAAAAACTGTTTTTT
D: TRBD1; size: -; J: TRBJ2-3; V: TRBV5-1; CDR3: CASSLGQGRTDTQYF; DNA: TGCGCCAGCAGCCTCGGACAGGGTCGCACAGATACGCAGTATTTT
D: -; size: -; J: TRBJ1-5; V: TRBV12-3/TRBV12-4; CDR3: CASSTGLGPQHF; DNA: TGTGCCAGCAGCACAGGGTTGGGGCCCCAGCATTTT
D: -; size: -; J: TRBJ2-3; V: TRBV9; CDR3: CASSVGGMHTDTQYF; DNA: TGTGCCAGCAGCGTAGGAGGGATGCACACAGATACGCAGTATTTT
D: TRBD1; size: once; J: TRBJ1-2; V: TRBV2; CDR3: CASSGTGHYGYTF; DNA: TGTGCCAGCAGTGGGACAGGCCACTATGGCTACACCTTC
D: -; size: -; J: TRBJ2-1; V: TRBV5-1; CDR3: CASSTFSGIEQFF; DNA: TGCGCCAGCAGCACTTTTTCCGGGATTGAGCAGTTCTTC
D: TRBD1; size: many; J: TRBJ1-2; V: TRBV5-1; CDR3: CASGQGNDYGYTF; DNA: TGCGCCAGTGGACAGGGGAACGACTATGGCTACACCTTC
D: -; size: -; J: TRBJ2-1; V: TRBV13; CDR3: CASSSRQHEQFF; DNA: TGTGCCAGCAGCTCTCGACAGCATGAGCAGTTCTTC
D: TRBD1; size: -; J: TRBJ2-7; V: TRBV28; CDR3: CASIPGTGSIYEQYF; DNA: TGTGCCAGCATCCCCGGGACAGGGAGTATCTACGAGCAGTACTTC
D: TRBD1; size: -; J: TRBJ1-3; V: TRBV19; CDR3: CASSTWTGGSGNTIYF; DNA: TGTGCCAGTAGTACCTGGACAGGGGGGTCTGGAAACACCATATATTTT
D: -; size: -; J: TRBJ1-1; V: TRBV18; CDR3: CASSPSTGVGNAFF; DNA: TGTGCCAGCTCACCGTCTACAGGAGTCGGTAATGCTTTCTTT
D: TRBD2; size: -; J: TRBJ2-1; V: TRBV11-2; CDR3: CASSYRDYTYNEQFF; DNA: TGTGCCAGCAGCTATAGGGACTACACTTACAATGAGCAGTTCTTC
D: -; size: -; J: TRBJ1-1; V: TRBV7-3; CDR3: CASSLTPRGTEAFF; DNA: TGTGCCAGCAGCTTAACCCCCAGGGGAACTGAAGCTTTCTTT
D: TRBD1; size: -; J: TRBJ2-5; V: TRBV28; CDR3: CASSPRTGSGQETQYF; DNA: TGTGCCAGCAGTCCTAGGACAGGGAGCGGCCAAGAGACCCAGTACTTC
D: -; size: -; J: TRBJ2-3; V: TRBV5-1; CDR3: CASSLVDFLGPPNF; DNA: TGCGCCAGCAGCCTGGTAGATTTCCTGGGGCCCCCTAATTTT
D: TRBD1; size: -; J: TRBJ1-3; V: TRBV6-6; CDR3: CASRPDWTGGDTIYF; DNA: TGTGCCAGCAGACCTGATTGGACAGGGGGGGACACCATATATTTT
D: -; size: -; J: TRBJ2-5; V: TRBV7-3; CDR3: CASSLVGGVRETQYF; DNA: TGTGCCAGCAGCTTGGTCGGGGGTGTTCGGGAGACCCAGTACTTC
D: TRBD1; size: few; J: TRBJ2-1; V: TRBV2; CDR3: CASSRDRVGNNEQFF; DNA: TGTGCCAGCAGCCGCGACAGGGTGGGTAACAATGAGCAGTTCTTC
D: -; size: -; J: TRBJ1-1; V: TRBV10-3; CDR3: CAITAQQGNTEAFF; DNA: TGTGCCATCACGGCTCAACAGGGGAACACTGAAGCTTTCTTT
D: -; size: -; J: TRBJ1-6; V: TRBV6-5; CDR3: CASSTTAYSPLHF; DNA: TGTGCCAGCAGTACGACAGCGTATTCACCCCTCCACTTT
D: -; size: -; J: TRBJ1-2; V: TRBV19; CDR3: CASSFLEGYGYTF; DNA: TGTGCCAGTAGTTTTCTAGAGGGCTATGGCTACACCTTC
D: TRBD1; size: few; J: TRBJ1-5; V: TRBV28; CDR3: CASSPTGGGNQPQHF; DNA: TGTGCCAGCAGTCCTACAGGGGGTGGTAATCAGCCCCAGCATTTT
D: TRBD1; size: -; J: TRBJ1-5; V: TRBV27; CDR3: CASSSTGAYSNQPQHF; DNA: TGTGCCAGCAGCTCGACAGGGGCCTATAGCAATCAGCCCCAGCATTTT
D: TRBD1; size: -; J: TRBJ1-3; V: TRBV6-5; CDR3: CASRLTGFGNTIYF; DNA: TGTGCCAGCAGATTGACAGGGTTTGGGAACACCATATATTTT
D: TRBD1; size: -; J: TRBJ1-5; V: TRBV6-5; CDR3: CASSSGQGINQPQHF; DNA: TGTGCCAGCAGTTCGGGACAGGGGATCAATCAGCCCCAGCATTTT
D: -; size: -; J: TRBJ1-4; V: TRBV24-1; CDR3: CATSDRTGLGEKLFF; DNA: TGTGCCACCAGTGACCGTACAGGGCTCGGTGAAAAACTGTTTTTT
D: TRBD1; size: once; J: TRBJ1-4; V: TRBV19; CDR3: CASSPRGRINEKLFF; DNA: TGTGCCAGTAGTCCAAGGGGGCGGATTAATGAAAAACTGTTTTTT
D: TRBD2; size: -; J: TRBJ2-3; V: TRBV6-5; CDR3: CASSYRGDSTDTQYF; DNA: TGTGCCAGCAGTTACCGGGGGGATAGCACAGATACGCAGTATTTT
D: TRBD1; size: -; J: TRBJ1-5; V: TRBV19; CDR3: CASSTTGGRGNQPQHF; DNA: TGTGCCAGTAGTACGACAGGGGGAAGGGGCAATCAGCCCCAGCATTTT
D: -; size: -; J: TRBJ1-2; V: TRBV19; CDR3: CASSNILYGYTF; DNA: TGTGCCAGTAGTAATATACTCTATGGCTACACCTTC
D: -; size: -; J: TRBJ1-5; V: TRBV30; CDR3: CAWSAYYSNQPQHF; DNA: TGTGCCTGGAGTGCGTATTATAGCAATCAGCCCCAGCATTTT
D: -; size: -; J: TRBJ2-1; V: TRBV18; CDR3: CASSPPTARNEQFF; DNA: TGTGCCAGCTCACCACCGACGGCTAGAAATGAGCAGTTCTTC
D: TRBD1; size: -; J: TRBJ1-2; V: TRBV29-1; CDR3: CSVEEGNRGSHGYTF; DNA: TGCAGCGTTGAAGAAGGGAACAGGGGGTCTCATGGCTACACCTTC
D: TRBD1; size: once; J: TRBJ1-5; V: TRBV6-5; CDR3: CASSSTGGRNQPQHF; DNA: TGTGCCAGCAGTTCCACAGGGGGCCGCAATCAGCCCCAGCATTTT